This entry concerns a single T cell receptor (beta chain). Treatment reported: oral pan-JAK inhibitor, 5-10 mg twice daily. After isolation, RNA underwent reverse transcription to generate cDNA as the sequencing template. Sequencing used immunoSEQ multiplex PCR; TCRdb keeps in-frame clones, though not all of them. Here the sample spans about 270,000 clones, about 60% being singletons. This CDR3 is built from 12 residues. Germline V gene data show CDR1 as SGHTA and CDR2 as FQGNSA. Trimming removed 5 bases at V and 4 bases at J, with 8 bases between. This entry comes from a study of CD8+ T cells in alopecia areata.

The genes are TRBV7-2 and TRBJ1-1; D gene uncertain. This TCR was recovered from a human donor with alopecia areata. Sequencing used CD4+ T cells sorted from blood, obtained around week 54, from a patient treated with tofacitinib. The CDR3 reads CASSPGLTEAFF. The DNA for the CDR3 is TGTGCCAGCAGCCCCGGGCTCACTGAAGCTTTCTTT.